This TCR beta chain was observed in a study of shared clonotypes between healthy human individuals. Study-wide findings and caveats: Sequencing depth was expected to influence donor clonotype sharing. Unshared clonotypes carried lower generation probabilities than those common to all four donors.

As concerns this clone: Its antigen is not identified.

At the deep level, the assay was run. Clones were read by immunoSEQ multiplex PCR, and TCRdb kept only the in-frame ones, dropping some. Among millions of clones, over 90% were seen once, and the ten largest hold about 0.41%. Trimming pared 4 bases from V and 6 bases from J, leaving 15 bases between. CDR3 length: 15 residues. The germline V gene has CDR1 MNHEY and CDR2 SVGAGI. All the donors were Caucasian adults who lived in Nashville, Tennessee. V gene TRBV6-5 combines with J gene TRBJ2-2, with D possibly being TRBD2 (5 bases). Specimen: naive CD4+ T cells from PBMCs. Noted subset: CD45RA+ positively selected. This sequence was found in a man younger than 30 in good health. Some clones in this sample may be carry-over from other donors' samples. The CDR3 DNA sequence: TGTGCCAGCAGTTCCACTTGGAGAGGGTCCGGGGAGCTGTTTTTT. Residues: CASSSTWRGSGELFF.